A single sample is the source of the 24 T cell receptor beta chains below, sequenced in a study of blood T cells in healthy people across ages. Then a second PCR, running about 7 to 11 cycles, was carried out with a sample-barcoded 5' primer and a J-beta primer mix. One entry per CDR3 protein, called by TCRdb with MiXCR from the 5' RACE reads. The table has around 710,000 distinct CDR3 sequences, about 40% seen once. Sequenced sample: blood. These receptors originate from a woman in her sixties in good health.

This chain links TRBV20-1 with TRBJ1-1; D unresolved. The CDR3 is 12 amino acids. The germline V gene has CDR1 DFQATT and CDR2 SNEGSKA (reference sequence). Trimming removed 0 bases from V and 5 bases from J, with 7 bases in between. In nucleotides, the CDR3 is TGCAGTGCTAGAGATATGGGGACTGAAGCTTTCTTT. It specifies CSARDMGTEAFF.

The V and J genes are TRBV18 and TRBJ2-5; D is undetermined. The last part of the DNA fits TRBJ2-1 better; the J call may be wrong. The CDR3 consists of 12 residues. The V gene's germline CDR1 is KGHSH and CDR2 LQKENI. This chain's CDR3 is CASSRYQETQFF. The CDR3 DNA is TGTGCCAGCTCACGATACCAAGAGACCCAGTTCTTC.

This clonotype was counted at least ten times. V gene TRBV29-1 combines with J gene TRBJ2-3, with D possibly TRBD1 on 6 matching bases. Germline CDR1 reads SQVTM; CDR2 reads ANQGSEA. The germline V and J ends were trimmed by 5 bases and 3 bases, with 9 bases remaining between them. There are 12 residues in the CDR3. The CDR3 nucleotides are TGCAGCGTTTACAGGGAGACAGATACGCAGTATTTT. Residues: CSVYRETDTQYF.

The genes are TRBV5-1 and TRBJ2-7; tentatively, D is TRBD2 (6 bases). The V end lost 2 bases, the J end lost 0 bases, and 12 bases lay between the germline ends. Germline values: CDR1 SGHRS, CDR2 YFSETQ. The CDR3 totals 15 residues. The CDR3 protein is CASSLLEGSSYEQYF. CDR3 DNA: TGCGCCAGCAGCTTACTGGAGGGGAGCTCCTACGAGCAGTACTTC.

This clonotype was recorded a few times. The rearrangement links TRBV18 to TRBJ1-2; D gene uncertain. There are 13 residues in the CDR3. CDR1 and CDR2 (germline): KGHSH, LQKENI. Between the trimmed V and J ends, which lost 3 bases and 2 bases, there was a span of 7 bases. The CDR3: CASSPGKNYGYTF. The CDR3 region has the DNA TGTGCCAGCTCACCCGGTAAAAACTATGGCTACACCTTC.

The V call is TRBV6-2 or TRBV6-3, the J call TRBJ2-5, with 9 nucleotides matching TRBD1. This CDR3 spans 14 amino acids. Germline CDR1 reads MNHEY; CDR2 reads SVGEGT. V trimming: 6 bases; J trimming: 11 bases; junction bases outside the gene matches: 13. The CDR3 nucleotides read TGTGCCAGCAGAGGGACAGGGATCTACAATGAGCAGTACTTC. It encodes CASRGTGIYNEQYF.

This clonotype was counted only a few times. The chain joins TRBV2 to TRBJ2-7, with 12 nucleotides matching TRBD2. Germline CDR1 SNHLY, CDR2 FYNNEI. V lost 5 bases and J lost 5; bases outside the gene matches: 7. The CDR3 consists of 15 residues. The CDR3 coding sequence is TGTGCCAGCAGTTCTAGCGGGAGGGCAGCCCACGAGCAGTACTTC. It yields the protein CASSSSGRAAHEQYF.

The V call is TRBV21-1, the J call TRBJ1-5. TRBV21-1 is marked as a pseudogene. This CDR3 contains 16 residues. The CDR3 DNA reads as TGTGCCAGCAGCAAAGGAGCAACCATATGGAATCAGCCCCAGCATTTT. Translating gives CASSKGATIWNQPQHF.

The chain is built from TRBV21-1 and TRBJ2-7; the table's D gene call, TRBD2, was not cross checked with the DNA. TRBV21-1 is annotated as a pseudogene. This CDR3 contains 17 residues. The CDR3 DNA reads TGTGCCAGCAGGCCGACTAGCGGGGGGTACGGAGTGTACGAGCAGTACTTC. This codes for CASRPTSGGYGVYEQYF.

CDR3 residues: CASSQGLVEQYF. The CDR3 DNA follows: TGTGCCAGCAGCCAAGGCCTCGTAGAGCAGTACTTC. The chain uses TRBV3-1 and TRBJ2-7; D gene uncertain. Germline values: CDR1 LGHDT, CDR2 YNNKEL (reference sequence). V was shortened by 1 base and J by 7 bases, with 8 bases between the two germline ends. CDR3 length: 12 residues.

This chain uses TRBV6-2 or TRBV6-3 with TRBJ2-1, with 9 positions matching TRBD2. Germline CDR1 MNHEY, CDR2 SVGEGT. CDR3 length: 15 residues. V trimming: 3 bases; J trimming: 5 bases; junction bases outside the gene matches: 5. The DNA of the CDR3 is TGTGCCAGCAGTTATGGGCGGGGGGGGAACAATGAGCAGTTCTTC. Translating it yields CASSYGRGGNNEQFF.

The chain carries TRBV7-8 and TRBJ2-1, with a possible D match to TRBD1 (6 bases). This CDR3 is 15 amino acids long. Germline CDR1 SGHVS, CDR2 FQNEAQ. Trimming pared 3 bases from V and 7 bases from J, leaving 16 bases between. CDR3 region: CASSFYDRRENEQFF. The CDR3 bases are TGTGCCAGCAGCTTCTACGACAGGAGAGAAAATGAGCAGTTCTTC.

V gene TRBV20-1 combines with J gene TRBJ1-5; D call uncertain. CDR1 and CDR2 from the germline V gene are DFQATT and SNEGSKA (reference sequence). Between the trimmed V and J ends, which lost 2 bases and 2 bases, there was a span of 13 bases. There are 15 residues in the CDR3. CDR3 sequence: CSARPPPRGNQPQHF. The CDR3 DNA follows: TGCAGTGCTAGACCTCCCCCGAGGGGCAATCAGCCCCAGCATTTT.

This clonotype has ten or more counts. The CDR3 is CASTLVRNNEQYF. For the CDR3, the DNA is TGTGCCAGCACCCTAGTGCGAAACAACGAGCAGTACTTC. This chain uses TRBV6-6 with TRBJ2-7, with unresolved D. The V end was cut by 7 bases, the J end by 5 bases, with 15 bases between. The CDR3 sequence is 13 residues long. The germline V gene has CDR1 MNHNY and CDR2 SVGAGI (reference sequence).

The chain uses TRBV5-6 and TRBJ2-5; 11 positions agree with TRBD1. The trim removed 4 bases at V and 2 bases at J, leaving 4 bases unmatched. This CDR3 region has 15 residues. Germline V CDR1 and CDR2: SGHDT, YYEEEE. CDR3 amino acids: CASSEDRGPQETQYF. The CDR3 region has the DNA TGTGCCAGCAGCGAGGACAGGGGGCCACAAGAGACCCAGTACTTC.

Ten or more counts support this clonotype. The chain uses TRBV4-3 and TRBJ2-5; TRBD1 matches 7 bases. Looked up from germline, CDR1 is LGHNA and CDR2 is YSLEER. CDR3 size: 15 residues. Losses at the gene ends were 5 bases for V and 2 bases for J; bases not matched to a gene: 8. The CDR3 nucleotides read TGCGCCAGCAGCTCCAGGACAGGCCCTCAAGAGACCCAGTACTTC. It yields the protein CASSSRTGPQETQYF.

On this clonotype itself: One end of the junction fails to match germline, which may point to a read error. The chain is built from TRBV7-2 and TRBJ2-1; 8 bases agree with TRBD2. The CDR3 covers 15 residues. Germline CDR1 and CDR2: SGHTA and FQGNSA. DNA of the CDR3: TGTGTCAGCAGCTTAGTGTCTAGCGGGCACAATGAGCAGTTCTTC. Its translation is CVSSLVSSGHNEQFF.

This clonotype was observed many times. The V call is TRBV4-3, the J call TRBJ2-1; D is undetermined. This CDR3 comprises 12 residues. The germline V and J ends were trimmed by 1 base and 7 bases, with 5 bases remaining between them. CDR1 is LGHNA and CDR2 is YSLEER in the germline V gene. The CDR3 DNA reads as TGCGCCAGCAGCCAAGGTGTTAATGAGCAGTTCTTC. Translating gives CASSQGVNEQFF.

This clonotype was seen ten or more times. The rearrangement uses TRBV27 and TRBJ2-7; 7 bases are shared with TRBD2. The ends lost 3 bases at V and 3 bases at J; junction bases unmatched: 11. In germline, CDR1 is MNHEY, CDR2 SMNVEV (reference sequence). The CDR3 totals 16 residues. The CDR3 region has the DNA TGTGCCAGCAGTTTCCCCGTACAGCGGGGAAACTACGAGCAGTACTTC. It codes for CASSFPVQRGNYEQYF.

V and J are TRBV28 and TRBJ2-1, with a weak D call TRBD2 (6 bases). Germline V gene sequence: CDR1 MDHEN, CDR2 SYDVKM. V was trimmed by 0 bases and J by 4 bases, leaving 13 bases between them. The CDR3 runs to 16 residues. The CDR3 spells CASSLWTGGEYNEQFF. CDR3 nucleotide sequence: TGTGCCAGCAGTTTATGGACCGGAGGGGAATACAATGAGCAGTTCTTC. Based on the CDR3 plus reference TRBV28 and TRBJ2-1, the full variable domain is DVKVTQSSRYLVKRTGEKVFLECVQDMDHENMFWYRQDPGLGLRLIYFSYDVKMKEKGDIPEGYSVSREKKERFSLILESASTNQTSMYLCASSLWTGGEYNEQFFGPGTRLTVL.

This clonotype appeared a few times. This rearrangement joins TRBV11-3 to TRBJ2-3; D is perhaps TRBD1 (6 bases). This CDR3 contains 15 residues. Germline V gene sequence: CDR1 SGHNT, CDR2 YENEEA. The V gene lost 3 bases and the J gene lost 4 bases, with 14 bases spanning the gap. The CDR3 coding sequence is TGTGCCAGCAGCTTCGGCAGGGGCCCCGCAGATACGCAGTATTTT. Its translation is CASSFGRGPADTQYF.

J is TRBJ2-1 and V is TRBV6-2 or TRBV6-3; 11 bases are shared with TRBD2. Germline CDR1 MNHEY, CDR2 SVGEGT. The CDR3 length is 17 residues. Germline trimming cut 5 bases from V and 5 bases from J; bases unmatched to any gene: 11. CDR3 loop: CASSRLILAGGHNEQFF. CDR3 DNA: TGTGCCAGCAGTCGTCTCATCCTAGCGGGAGGTCACAATGAGCAGTTCTTC.

This clonotype came up a few times. The genes are TRBV4-2 and TRBJ2-1; TRBD2 matches 12 bases. Germline V CDR1 and CDR2: LGHNA, YNFKEQ. With V trimmed by 0 bases and J by 6 bases, 3 bases remained unmatched. The CDR3 length is 16 residues. In DNA form, the CDR3 reads TGTGCCAGCAGCCAAGATATGACTAGCGGGAGCAATGAGCAGTTCTTC. Translation gives CASSQDMTSGSNEQFF.

The J gene is TRBJ1-2, the V gene TRBV14; D remains unclear. V was shortened by 0 bases and J by 2 bases, with 7 bases between the two germline ends. Germline V lookup: CDR1 SGHDN, CDR2 FVKESK. CDR3 length: 14 amino acids. The chain's CDR3 is CASSQDGQNYGYTF. CDR3 nucleotide sequence: TGTGCCAGCAGCCAAGATGGGCAGAACTATGGCTACACCTTC. The variable domain in full, completed from reference TRBV14 and TRBJ1-2, reads EAGVTQFPSHSVIEKGQTVTLRCDPISGHDNLYWYRRVMGKEIKFLLHFVKESKQDESGMPNNRFLAERTGGTYSTLKVQPAELEDSGVYFCASSQDGQNYGYTFGSGTRLTVV.